This TCR beta chain comes out of a study of human T cells and chemical hapten exposure. Germline trimming cut 6 bases from V and 5 bases from J; bases unmatched to any gene: 9. Germline V gene data show CDR1 as MNHNY and CDR2 as SVGAGI (reference sequence). The CDR3 consists of 15 residues. MiXCR, applied by TCRdb to the RACE reads, yields one record per CDR3 protein. The table has about 140,000 distinct CDR3 sequences, roughly 12% seen once; the top ten hold about 1.4%. Indicated time point: patch test 2, 6 weeks after DPC sensitization. Treatment meaning: therapeutic diphenylcyclopropenone sensitization with weekly scalp DPC. In this sample, this clonotype turned up a few times.

The sequence was obtained from a woman aged 50 to 60 with alopecia areata. Some clones in this sample may be carry-over from other donors' samples. The V gene is TRBV6-6, the J gene TRBJ2-3, with 9 nucleotides matching TRBD2. This material consisted of whole blood, taken in connection with sensitization to the hapten diphenylcyclopropenone (DPC). The CDR3 DNA sequence: TGTGCCAGCAGACACCCGGGACTAGCAGGAGATACGCAGTATTTT. Amino acids: CASRHPGLAGDTQYF.